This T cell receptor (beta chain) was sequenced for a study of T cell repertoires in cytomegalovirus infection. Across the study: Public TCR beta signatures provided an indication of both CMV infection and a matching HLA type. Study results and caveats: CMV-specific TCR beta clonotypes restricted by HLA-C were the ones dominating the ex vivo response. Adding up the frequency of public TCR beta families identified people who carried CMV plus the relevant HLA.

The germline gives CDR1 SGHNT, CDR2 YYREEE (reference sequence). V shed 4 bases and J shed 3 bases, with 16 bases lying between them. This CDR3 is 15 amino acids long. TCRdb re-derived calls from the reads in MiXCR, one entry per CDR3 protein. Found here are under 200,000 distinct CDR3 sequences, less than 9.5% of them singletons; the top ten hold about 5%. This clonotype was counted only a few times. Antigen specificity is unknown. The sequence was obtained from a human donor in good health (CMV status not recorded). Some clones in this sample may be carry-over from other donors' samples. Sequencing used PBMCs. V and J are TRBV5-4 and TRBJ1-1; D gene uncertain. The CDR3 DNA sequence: TGTGCCAGCAGCCCCAGCGTCCGAGGAGACACTGAAGCTTTCTTT. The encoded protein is CASSPSVRGDTEAFF. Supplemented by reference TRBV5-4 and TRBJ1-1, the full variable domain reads ETGVTQSPTHLIKTRGQQVTLRCSSQSGHNTVSWYQQALGQGPQFIFQYYREEENGRGNFPPRFSGLQFPNYSSELNVNALELDDSALYLCASSPSVRGDTEAFFGQGTRLTVV.